This TCR beta chain was captured by sequencing in a study of blood T cell repertoires in COVID-19 (TCRdb year 2020). About the investigation overall: The collaborator samples originated in the United States, Italy and Spain and spanned the acute and convalescent phases of COVID-19. The repertoires were made available in a free public database intended to serve as a resource for research on the immune response to SARS-CoV-2. The samples were drawn from the first 160 participants of the ongoing ImmuneRACE study and from 1,254 subjects provided by 6 global collaborators. Deeply sampled blood TCRbeta repertoires from subjects exposed to, actively infected with, or recovered from COVID-19 were included in the dataset. The material from the prospective study consisted of cDNA or gDNA derived from T cells, B-cell-depleted T cells, or PBMCs. HLA class I and class II types, where available, came from metadata supplied by the sample provider rather than from assay-based typing. The sample metadata nearly always contained a de-identified subject ID, COVID-19 status, age in years and sex.

With respect to this clone: Its target antigen remains unknown. No base quality values were provided; no much bigger clone lies one nucleotide off.

Each collaborating institution followed its own protocols to collect whole blood in K2EDTA tubes. Collaborator samples were shipped for TCRbeta analysis as frozen whole blood, isolated PBMCs, or DNA extracted from either sample type. Overall results and qualifications from the work: The quantity of clinical and demographic metadata differed by source and by participant and was supplied without curation.

The CDR3, from cysteine to phenylalanine, totals 14 residues. The CDR3 DNA has 42 bases and is translated from base 1. The junction carries 13 bases between V and J, which are trimmed by 8 bases and 0 bases respectively. CDR1 and CDR2 are drawn from the germline V gene: ENHRY, SYGVKD. TCRbeta CDR3 regions were amplified from genomic DNA using the immunoSEQ Assay, a bias-controlled multiplex PCR. As for how the authors treated the data: Nucleated cell counts per sample were estimated from amplification of reference gene primers within the assay. To quantify the absolute abundance of each unique TCRbeta CDR3 rearrangement, sequence reads were collapsed and filtered. For each sample, productive Simpson clonality was calculated by taking the square root of Simpson's diversity index across productive rearrangements. Imported from immuneACCESS, the table was reduced by TCRdb to in-frame sequences with V and J called. These copies leave out some clones; in studies compared against another copy, an unresolved V gene accounts for under half, and the cause of the remainder is not known. The D gene and trimming were derived from the DNA, and the V and J assignments and clone size from that table. This sample lists 150,000 to 200,000 clones; about 86% were detected once. The ten largest account for over 7.5% of the sample.

The chain is encoded by TRBV10-3 joined to TRBJ1-1; TRBD1 is a possible D gene, resting on 6 matching bases. The sequenced sample was peripheral blood. This receptor was taken from a man aged 50 or older with active or convalescent COVID-19. At the DNA level, the sequence is TGTGCCATCGGCAGGGGATCACTGAACACTGAAGCTTTCTTT. The resulting protein is CAIGRGSLNTEAFF.